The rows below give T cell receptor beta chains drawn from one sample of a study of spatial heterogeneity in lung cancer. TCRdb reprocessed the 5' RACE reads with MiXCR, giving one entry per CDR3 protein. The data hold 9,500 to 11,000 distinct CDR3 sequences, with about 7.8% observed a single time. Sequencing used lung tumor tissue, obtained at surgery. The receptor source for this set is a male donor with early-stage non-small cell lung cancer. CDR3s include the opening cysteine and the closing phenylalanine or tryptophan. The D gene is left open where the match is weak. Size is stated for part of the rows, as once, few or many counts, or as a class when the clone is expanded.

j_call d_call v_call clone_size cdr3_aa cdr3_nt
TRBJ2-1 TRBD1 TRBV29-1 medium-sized CSVEGQGADNEQFF TGCAGCGTTGAAGGACAGGGGGCGGACAATGAGCAGTTCTTC
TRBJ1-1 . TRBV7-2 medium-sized CASSQDSTEAFF TGTGCCAGCAGTCAGGACAGCACTGAAGCTTTCTTT
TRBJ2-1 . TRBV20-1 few CSAQRNNEQFF TGCAGTGCCCAACGTAACAATGAGCAGTTCTTC
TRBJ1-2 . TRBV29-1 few CSVAIRESYTF TGCAGCGTTGCCATCAGGGAAAGCTACACCTTC
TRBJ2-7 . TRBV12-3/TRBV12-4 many CASSHTSNYEQYF TGTGCCAGCAGCCACACCTCCAACTACGAGCAGTACTTC
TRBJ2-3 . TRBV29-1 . CSVGRDTDTQYF TGCAGCGTCGGGCGGGACACAGATACGCAGTATTTT
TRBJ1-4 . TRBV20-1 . CSASGGATASEKLFF TGCAGTGCTAGCGGGGGGGCCACGGCTAGTGAAAAACTGTTTTTT
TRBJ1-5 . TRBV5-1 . CASSLYGGQPQHF TGCGCCAGCAGCCTCTACGGGGGGCAGCCCCAGCATTTT
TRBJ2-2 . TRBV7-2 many CASSFRDFNTGELFF TGTGCCAGCAGCTTCCGGGACTTTAACACCGGGGAGCTGTTTTTT
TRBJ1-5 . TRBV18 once CASSLQGGNQPQHF TGTGCCAGCTCACTTCAGGGAGGCAATCAGCCCCAGCATTTT
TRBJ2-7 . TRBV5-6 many CASSLDFPYEQYF TGTGCCAGCAGCTTAGACTTCCCCTACGAGCAGTACTTC
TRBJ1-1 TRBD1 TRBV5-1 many CASSSKGATEAFF TGCGCCAGCAGCTCGAAGGGGGCCACTGAAGCTTTCTTT
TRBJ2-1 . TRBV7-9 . CASSLGPTYNEQFF TGTGCCAGCAGCTTGGGTCCTACCTACAATGAGCAGTTCTTC
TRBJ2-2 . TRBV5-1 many CASSLAGVDTGELFF TGCGCCAGCAGCTTGGCAGGGGTCGACACCGGGGAGCTGTTTTTT
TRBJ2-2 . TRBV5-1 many CASSPGTANTGELFF TGCGCCAGCAGCCCCGGGACCGCGAACACCGGGGAGCTGTTTTTT
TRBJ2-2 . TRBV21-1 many CAGPGQGLLAGEGSGELFF TGTGCCGGCCCGGGACAGGGGTTACTAGCGGGAGAAGGGAGCGGGGAGCTGTTTTTT
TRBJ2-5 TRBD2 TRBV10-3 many CAISDTSGRVETQYF TGTGCCATCAGTGACACTAGCGGGAGGGTTGAGACCCAGTACTTC
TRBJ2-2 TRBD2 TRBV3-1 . CASSEGSGAGELFF TGTGCCAGCAGCGAGGGGAGCGGGGCCGGGGAGCTGTTTTTT
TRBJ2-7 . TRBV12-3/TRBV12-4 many CASSFGIWEQYF TGTGCCAGCAGTTTTGGCATATGGGAGCAGTACTTC
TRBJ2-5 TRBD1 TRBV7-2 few CASRRQGMETQYF TGTGCCAGCAGACGACAGGGGATGGAGACCCAGTACTTC
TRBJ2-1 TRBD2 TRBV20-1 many CSADEAASGWVNEQFF TGCAGTGCCGACGAGGCTGCTAGCGGGTGGGTCAATGAGCAGTTCTTC
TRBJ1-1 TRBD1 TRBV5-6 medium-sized CASSGDRGSAFF TGTGCCAGCAGCGGCGACAGGGGTAGCGCTTTCTTT
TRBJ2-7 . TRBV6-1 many CASARINYEQYF TGTGCCAGCGCCAGGATTAACTACGAGCAGTACTTC
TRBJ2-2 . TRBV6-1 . CASSEAADTGELFF TGTGCCAGCAGTGAAGCGGCCGACACCGGGGAGCTGTTTTTT
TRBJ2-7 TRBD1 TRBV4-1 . CASSVRQGSYEQYF TGCGCCAGCAGCGTCCGACAGGGGTCCTACGAGCAGTACTTC
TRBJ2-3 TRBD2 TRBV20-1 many CSASPGLAVTDTQYF TGCAGTGCTAGCCCGGGACTAGCTGTCACAGATACGCAGTATTTT
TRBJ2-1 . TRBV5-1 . CASSSGASSYNEQFF TGCGCCAGCAGCTCCGGGGCGAGCTCCTACAATGAGCAGTTCTTC
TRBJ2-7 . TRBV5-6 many CASSLDGGRSDEQYF TGTGCCAGCAGCTTGGATGGTGGCCGTTCTGACGAGCAGTACTTC
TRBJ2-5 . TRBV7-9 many CASSFLGAETQYF TGTGCCAGCAGCTTTCTGGGGGCGGAGACCCAGTACTTC
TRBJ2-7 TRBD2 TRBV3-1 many CASSQRASGGREQYF TGTGCCAGCAGCCAACGAGCGAGCGGGGGCAGGGAGCAGTACTTC
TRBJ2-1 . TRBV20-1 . CSAGFLGPYNEQFF TGCAGTGCTGGGTTCCTGGGGCCCTACAATGAGCAGTTCTTC
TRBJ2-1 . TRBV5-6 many CVSSKIGRGGERNEQFF TGTGTCAGCAGCAAAATCGGGAGAGGGGGTGAACGCAATGAGCAGTTCTTC
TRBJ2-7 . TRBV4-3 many CASSQDIGHSYEQYF TGCGCCAGCAGCCAAGATATAGGACACTCCTACGAGCAGTACTTC
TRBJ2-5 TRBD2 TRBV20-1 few CSAIGGASETQYF TGCAGTGCGATCGGGGGGGCCAGTGAGACCCAGTACTTC
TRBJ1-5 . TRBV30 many CAWSSQHQPQHF TGTGCCTGGAGTAGCCAGCATCAGCCCCAGCATTTT
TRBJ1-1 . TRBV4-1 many CASSQEGIDSEAFF TGCGCCAGCAGCCAAGAGGGGATCGACAGTGAAGCTTTCTTT
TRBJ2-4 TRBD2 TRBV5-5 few CASSLVASGSMVQYF TGTGCCAGCAGCTTGGTGGCTAGCGGGAGTATGGTTCAGTACTTC